The 12 T cell receptor beta chains listed next were all sequenced from one sample in a study of blood T cell repertoires in COVID-19. TCRdb's table, derived via immunoSEQ multiplex PCR, lists solely in-frame clones and lacks some. The sample lists a few hundred thousand clones, roughly 82% occurring once. The sequenced material came from peripheral blood. The receptors come from a woman aged 50 to 60 with acute or convalescent COVID-19.

The V call is TRBV3-1 (or the pseudogene TRBV3-2), the J call TRBJ2-5; D unresolved. This CDR3 has 14 amino acids. The germline V and J ends were trimmed by 3 bases and 0 bases, with 8 bases remaining between them. Germline V gene data show CDR1 as LGHDT and CDR2 as YNNKEL (reference sequence). In nucleotides, the CDR3 is TGTGCCAGCAGCCACCTACAGAACCAAGAGACCCAGTACTTC. Protein sequence: CASSHLQNQETQYF.

This chain joins TRBV24-1 and TRBJ2-1; the D gene is possibly TRBD2 (6 bases). The length of the CDR3 is 15 residues. V dropped 9 bases and J dropped 2 bases, with 16 bases sitting between them. In germline, CDR1 is KGHDR, CDR2 SFDVKD. CDR3 amino acids: CATETRRGPYNEQFF. DNA for the CDR3: TGTGCCACCGAGACCCGGCGGGGACCCTACAATGAGCAGTTCTTC.

This clone has only one observation. V usage is TRBV9 and J usage is TRBJ2-3; TRBD1 agrees at 8 bases. The CDR3 consists of 14 residues. CDR1 is SGDLS, CDR2 YYNGEE, per germline. V lost 0 bases, J lost 6 bases, and 3 bases stayed unmatched. The CDR3 DNA is TGTGCCAGCAGCGTAGCTACAGGGGGGGATACGCAGTATTTT. Translation gives CASSVATGGDTQYF.

This sequence joins TRBV28 and TRBJ1-2, with 8 bases identical to TRBD1. The germline V gene encodes CDR1 MDHEN and CDR2 SYDVKM. The length of the CDR3 is 16 residues. Germline trimming cut 8 bases from V and 4 bases from J; bases unmatched to any gene: 15. CDR3 bases: TGTGCCAGCTTGCCTTGGAACAGGGGGTCCGCCTATGGCTACACCTTC. Protein: CASLPWNRGSAYGYTF.

The chain links TRBV4-3 to TRBJ2-1; the D gene is possibly TRBD1 (6 bases). Germline CDR1 is LGHNA and CDR2 is YSLEER. The CDR3 totals 19 residues. V lost 4 bases and J 0 bases, leaving 22 bases between the germline ends. CDR3 bases: TGCGCCAGCAGCCCATCCTTCACCCTAGACAGGAGCTCCTACAATGAGCAGTTCTTC. It codes for CASSPSFTLDRSSYNEQFF.

V usage is TRBV21-1 and J usage is TRBJ2-7; the D segment call TRBD1 is taken from the table without a DNA check. TRBV21-1 is assigned pseudogene status. This CDR3 is built from 15 residues. CDR3 sequence (DNA): TGTGCCAGCACTTCAAGAGACAGGCCAAATTTGGCGCAGTACTTC. This encodes CASTSRDRPNLAQYF.

This rearrangement joins TRBV29-1 to TRBJ1-2; TRBD1 matches 7 bases. The CDR3 length is 15 residues. CDR1 SQVTM and CDR2 ANQGSEA come from the germline V gene. Trimming cost V 3 bases and J 0 bases; bases outside gene matches: 7. The DNA for the CDR3 is TGCAGCGTTGAGAGCACAGGGGAGTCTAACTATGGCTACACCTTC. Amino acids: CSVESTGESNYGYTF.

The V call is TRBV27, the J call TRBJ2-5; 8 bases are a match to TRBD2. The CDR3 extends over 14 amino acids. CDR1 is MNHEY and CDR2 is SMNVEV in the germline V gene (reference sequence). With V trimmed by 6 bases and J by 5 bases, 8 bases remained unmatched. The CDR3 is CASSQAGAFETQYF. The CDR3, as DNA: TGTGCCAGCAGCCAAGCGGGAGCCTTTGAGACCCAGTACTTC.

The chain couples TRBV5-6 to TRBJ2-2, with TRBD2 matching 9 bases. Germline CDR1 is SGHDT and CDR2 is YYEEEE. The CDR3 length is 15 residues. Trimming took 0 bases from V and 7 from J; bases not matched to a gene: 4. This CDR3 reads CASSLVGTSFGELFF. The CDR3 region has the DNA TGTGCCAGCAGCTTGGTTGGGACTAGCTTCGGGGAGCTGTTTTTT.

The chain couples TRBV28 to TRBJ2-7; D might be TRBD2 (6 bases). With 5 bases removed from V and 2 bases from J, the gap between germline ends came to 22 bases. CDR3 size: 17 residues. The V gene's germline CDR1 is MDHEN and CDR2 SYDVKM. The CDR3 reads CASSGAGPLTSTYEQYF. DNA of the CDR3: TGTGCCAGCAGTGGAGCAGGGCCCCTTACTAGCACCTACGAGCAGTACTTC.

The chain uses TRBV28 and TRBJ1-5; D uncertain. The ends were cut back, 9 bases at V and 7 bases at J, with 16 bases in the middle. Per germline, CDR1 MDHEN and CDR2 SYDVKM. The length of the CDR3 is 13 residues. The CDR3 DNA reads as TGTGCCAGTGATACCTCGGGAGACCAGCCCCAGCATTTT. Translation gives CASDTSGDQPQHF. The full variable domain, in which reference TRBV28 and TRBJ1-5 provide the parts outside the CDR3, is DVKVTQSSRYLVKRTGEKVFLECVQDMDHENMFWYRQDPGLGLRLIYFSYDVKMKEKGDIPEGYSVSREKKERFSLILESASTNQTSMYLCASDTSGDQPQHFGDGTRLSIL.

This chain links TRBV27 with TRBJ2-3, with TRBD2 matching 8 bases. CDR1 is MNHEY and CDR2 is SMNVEV in the germline V gene (reference sequence). V gave up 5 bases and J gave up 5 bases; unmatched junction bases: 9. The length of the CDR3 is 15 residues. CDR3 sequence (DNA): TGTGCCAGCAGTCCCCCGGGAGGGCGTGGAGATACGCAGTATTTT. Its protein is CASSPPGGRGDTQYF.